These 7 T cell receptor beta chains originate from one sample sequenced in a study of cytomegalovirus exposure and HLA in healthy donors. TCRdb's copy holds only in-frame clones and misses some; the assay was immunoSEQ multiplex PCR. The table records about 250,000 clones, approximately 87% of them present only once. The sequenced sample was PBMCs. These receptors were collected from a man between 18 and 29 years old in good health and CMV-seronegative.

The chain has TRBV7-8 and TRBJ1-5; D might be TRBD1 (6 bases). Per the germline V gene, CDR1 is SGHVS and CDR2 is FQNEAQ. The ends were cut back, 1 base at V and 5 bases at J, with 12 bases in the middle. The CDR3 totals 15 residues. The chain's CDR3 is CASSLEQGEYQPQHF. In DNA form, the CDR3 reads TGTGCCAGCAGCTTAGAACAGGGTGAATATCAGCCCCAGCATTTT.

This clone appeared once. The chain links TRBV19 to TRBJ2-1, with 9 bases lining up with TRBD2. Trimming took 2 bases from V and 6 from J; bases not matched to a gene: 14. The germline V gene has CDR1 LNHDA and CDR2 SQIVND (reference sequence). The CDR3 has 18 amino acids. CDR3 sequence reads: CASSIPSGIRETRNEQFF. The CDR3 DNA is TGTGCCAGTAGTATACCTAGCGGGATTCGAGAAACACGCAATGAGCAGTTCTTC. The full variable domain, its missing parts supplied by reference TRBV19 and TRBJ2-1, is DGGITQSPKYLFRKEGQNVTLSCEQNLNHDAMYWYRQDPGQGLRLIYYSQIVNDFQKGDIAEGYSVSREKKESFPLTVTSAQKNPTAFYLCASSIPSGIRETRNEQFFGPGTRLTVL.

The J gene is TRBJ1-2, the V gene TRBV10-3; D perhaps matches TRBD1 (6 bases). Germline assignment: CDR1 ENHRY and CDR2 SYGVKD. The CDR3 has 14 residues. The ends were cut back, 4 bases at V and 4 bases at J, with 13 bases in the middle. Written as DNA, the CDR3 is TGTGCCATCAGTGGACAACAGGGTGGCTATGGCTACACCTTC. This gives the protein CAISGQQGGYGYTF.

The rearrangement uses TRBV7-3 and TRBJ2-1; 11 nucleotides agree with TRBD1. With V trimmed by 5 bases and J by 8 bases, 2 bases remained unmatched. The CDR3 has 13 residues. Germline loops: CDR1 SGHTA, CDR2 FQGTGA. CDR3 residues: CASSEGQGDEQFF. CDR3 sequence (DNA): TGTGCCAGCAGCGAGGGACAGGGGGATGAGCAGTTCTTC.

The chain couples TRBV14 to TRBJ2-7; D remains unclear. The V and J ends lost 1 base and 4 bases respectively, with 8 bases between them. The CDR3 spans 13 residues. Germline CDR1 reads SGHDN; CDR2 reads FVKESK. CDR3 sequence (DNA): TGTGCCAGCAGCCAAGGTAACGGTTACGAGCAGTACTTC. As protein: CASSQGNGYEQYF.

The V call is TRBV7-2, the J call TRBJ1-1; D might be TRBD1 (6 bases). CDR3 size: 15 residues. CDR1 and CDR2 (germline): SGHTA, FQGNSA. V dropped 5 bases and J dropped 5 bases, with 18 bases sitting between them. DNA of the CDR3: TGTGCCAGCAGCACCCGAGGGGGGGCGAGGACTGAAGCTTTCTTT. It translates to CASSTRGGARTEAFF.

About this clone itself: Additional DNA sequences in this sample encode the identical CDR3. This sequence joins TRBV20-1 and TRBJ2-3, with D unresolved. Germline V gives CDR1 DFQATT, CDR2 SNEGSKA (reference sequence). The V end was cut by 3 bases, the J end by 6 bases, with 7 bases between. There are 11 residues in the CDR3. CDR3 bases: TGCAGTGCTAGCCGCGCGGATACGCAGTATTTT. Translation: CSASRADTQYF.